The 28 T cell receptor beta chains listed next were all sequenced from one sample in a study of blood T cell repertoires in COVID-19. Profiled with immunoSEQ multiplex PCR; TCRdb holds only in-frame clones, not every one. Of over 85,000 clones listed, around 87% are singletons. Sequencing was performed on peripheral blood. The receptors come from a human donor in a cohort sampled during active COVID-19.

The rearrangement links TRBV27 to TRBJ2-5; weak D call: TRBD2 (7 bases). Germline CDR1 MNHEY, CDR2 SMNVEV (reference sequence). V lost 1 base and J 5 bases, leaving 14 bases between the germline ends. This CDR3 has 15 residues. The CDR3 sequence is CASSLWGGAGETQYF. The CDR3 DNA sequence: TGTGCCAGCAGTTTATGGGGGGGCGCAGGGGAGACCCAGTACTTC.

The rearrangement uses TRBV7-2 and TRBJ1-2; 7 bases align to TRBD1. Trimming took 5 bases from V and 8 from J; bases not matched to a gene: 8. This CDR3 is built from 13 residues. Germline V lookup: CDR1 SGHTA, CDR2 FQGNSA. CDR3 sequence: CASSLTGLEGYTF. The CDR3 region has the DNA TGTGCCAGCAGCCTGACAGGGTTGGAGGGCTACACCTTC.

By share of the sample, this clone is medium-sized (0.01 to 0.1%). The CDR3 DNA sequence: TGTGCCAGCAGCTTAGCGGATAGCCGGGGGTCCCTCTACGAGCAGTACTTC. It translates to CASSLADSRGSLYEQYF. V is TRBV7-6 and J is TRBJ2-7; D might be TRBD2 (6 bases). V dropped 0 bases and J dropped 3 bases, with 18 bases sitting between them. Germline CDR1 and CDR2: SGHVS and FNYEAQ. The CDR3 extends over 17 amino acids. The complete variable domain, with remaining parts taken from reference TRBV7-6 and TRBJ2-7, reads GAGVSQSPRYKVTKRGQDVALRCDPISGHVSLYWYRQALGQGPEFLTYFNYEAQQDKSGLPNDRFSAERPEGSISTLTIQRTEQRDSAMYRCASSLADSRGSLYEQYFGPGTRLTVT.

This rearrangement joins TRBV5-4 to TRBJ1-1; D is unclear. The CDR3 is 12 residues long. CDR1 is SGHNT, CDR2 YYREEE, per germline (reference sequence). V was pared by 4 bases and J by 3 bases, with 7 bases between. Here the CDR3 DNA reads TGTGCCAGCAGCATCGGTGACACTGAAGCTTTCTTT. As protein: CASSIGDTEAFF. The variable domain in full, completed from reference TRBV5-4 and TRBJ1-1, reads ETGVTQSPTHLIKTRGQQVTLRCSSQSGHNTVSWYQQALGQGPQFIFQYYREEENGRGNFPPRFSGLQFPNYSSELNVNALELDDSALYLCASSIGDTEAFFGQGTRLTVV.

V is TRBV5-1 and J is TRBJ2-2, with 9 bases matching TRBD2. The CDR3 length is 17 residues. With 0 bases clipped from V and 3 bases from J, the junction kept 6 bases outside the gene matches. Germline CDR1 reads SGHRS; CDR2 reads YFSETQ. The CDR3 loop reads CASSLDSGRRHTGELFF. In DNA form, the CDR3 reads TGCGCCAGCAGCTTGGATAGCGGGAGAAGGCACACCGGGGAGCTGTTTTTT.

Only one count was recorded for this clone. V is TRBV29-1 and J is TRBJ2-1; 10 nucleotides line up with TRBD2. This CDR3 comprises 14 residues. Looked up from germline, CDR1 is SQVTM and CDR2 is ANQGSEA. The J segment lost 5 bases and the V segment lost 5 bases, leaving 6 bases of the junction unmatched. The CDR3 sequence is CSVRTSGPNNEQFF. The CDR3, as DNA: TGCAGCGTTCGGACTAGCGGCCCCAACAATGAGCAGTTCTTC.

This clone was detected once. The chain combines TRBV7-3 with TRBJ2-1; TRBD2 might be the D (5 bases). Germline V lookup: CDR1 SGHTA, CDR2 FQGTGA. The length of the CDR3 is 18 residues. Trimming left V 5 bases short and J 5 bases short, with 25 bases between. The chain's CDR3 is CASSPGSQGPGKDNEQFF. CDR3 DNA sequence: TGTGCCAGCAGCCCCGGTTCTCAAGGGCCGGGAAAAGACAATGAGCAGTTCTTC.

This rearrangement joins TRBV19 to TRBJ1-1, with D perhaps matching TRBD1 (5 bases). The V gene's germline CDR1 is LNHDA and CDR2 SQIVND (reference sequence). V lost 5 bases, J lost 0 bases, and 16 bases lay in between. The CDR3 is 16 residues long. The CDR3 region has the DNA TGTGCCAGTAGTCTCACCGGGGGACTTATGAACACTGAAGCTTTCTTT. Encoded protein: CASSLTGGLMNTEAFF.

This sequence joins TRBV2 and TRBJ1-5, with 10 nucleotides matching TRBD1. With V trimmed by 8 bases and J by 5 bases, 3 bases remained unmatched. The CDR3 is 13 residues long. Germline V gene data show CDR1 as SNHLY and CDR2 as FYNNEI. CDR3: CASAGTGDQPQHF. Written as DNA, the CDR3 is TGTGCCAGCGCCGGGACAGGGGATCAGCCCCAGCATTTT.

The V gene is TRBV5-5, the J gene TRBJ2-7; D gene unclear. Germline CDR1 reads SGHKS; CDR2 reads YYEKEE (reference sequence). The CDR3 spans 13 residues. The V end was cut by 5 bases, the J end by 3 bases, with 12 bases between. CDR3 DNA: TGTGCCAGCAGTTCCGACTCGTTCTACGAGCAGTACTTC. The encoded protein is CASSSDSFYEQYF.

The chain is built from TRBV2 and TRBJ2-7, with TRBD2 identical over 7 bases. CDR3 length: 13 amino acids. V was pared by 4 bases and J by 2 bases, with 2 bases of the junction left unmatched. Germline-derived CDR1 and CDR2 are SNHLY and FYNNEI. CDR3 residues: CASSVSGTYEQYF. DNA of the CDR3: TGTGCCAGCAGTGTGAGCGGGACCTACGAGCAGTACTTC.

V gene TRBV6-5 combines with J gene TRBJ2-1; the match to TRBD2 covers 7 bases. The CDR3 is made up of 15 amino acids. Germline V gives CDR1 MNHEY, CDR2 SVGAGI. V was pared by 7 bases and J by 1 base, with 7 bases of the junction left unmatched. The CDR3 region has the DNA TGTGCCAGCAACCCACTAGCGCCATCCTACAATGAGCAGTTCTTC. This codes for CASNPLAPSYNEQFF.

There are a few counts of this clone. The genes are TRBV14 and TRBJ2-7, with unresolved D. Looked up from germline, CDR1 is SGHDN and CDR2 is FVKESK. Deletions cut 0 bases from V and 0 bases from J, with 12 bases between. The CDR3 totals 16 residues. DNA of the CDR3: TGTGCCAGCAGCCAAGACCCCAAGTACTACTCCTACGAGCAGTACTTC. Its translation: CASSQDPKYYSYEQYF.

This clone was observed a handful of times. V and J are TRBV2 and TRBJ2-7; TRBD2 agrees at 9 bases. The CDR3 runs to 15 residues. The germline V gene encodes CDR1 SNHLY and CDR2 FYNNEI. V dropped 5 bases and J dropped 6; count of bases not matched to a gene: 11. CDR3 sequence: CASSREGTSSAEQYF. In nucleotides, the CDR3 is TGTGCCAGCAGTCGGGAAGGGACTAGCTCCGCCGAGCAGTACTTC.

J is TRBJ2-7 and V is TRBV10-3; D is ambiguous. The CDR3 runs to 14 residues. Trimming removed 6 bases from V and 0 bases from J, with 12 bases in between. Per the germline V gene, CDR1 is ENHRY and CDR2 is SYGVKD. CDR3 sequence reads: CAIRPGPSSYEQYF. The CDR3 coding sequence is TGTGCCATCAGGCCGGGTCCTAGCTCCTACGAGCAGTACTTC.

This clone has only a few counts. The chain is built from TRBV3-1 (or the pseudogene TRBV3-2) and TRBJ2-7; 7 bases map to TRBD1. V shed 1 base and J 4 bases; nucleotides not matched to a gene: 4. The CDR3 has 14 amino acids. Germline V gene lookup returns CDR1 LGHDT and CDR2 YNNKEL (reference sequence). The CDR3 region has the DNA TGTGCCAGCAGCCAAGGTCGACAGGGTTACGAGCAGTACTTC. It codes for CASSQGRQGYEQYF.

The gene calls are TRBV4-1 and TRBJ2-2, with D possibly TRBD1 on 5 matching bases. The CDR3 is 17 residues long. V lost 0 bases and J lost 3, with 14 bases in between. Germline CDR1 MGHRA, CDR2 YSYEKL. CDR3 DNA: TGCGCCAGCAGCCAAGAGAAAGGGGCGCAGCACACCGGGGAGCTGTTTTTT. It translates to CASSQEKGAQHTGELFF.

The chain joins TRBV12-3 or TRBV12-4 to TRBJ1-1; weak D call: TRBD1 (5 bases). The CDR3 contains 13 residues. V was shortened by 3 bases and J by 1 base, with 6 bases between the two germline ends. The CDR3 DNA reads TGTGCCAGCAGTTTCACAGGGAACACTGAAGCTTTCTTT. The encoded protein is CASSFTGNTEAFF.

This sequence joins TRBV3-1 (or the pseudogene TRBV3-2) and TRBJ1-2, with TRBD1 matching over 8 bases. Trimming took 0 bases from V and 4 from J; bases not matched to a gene: 4. Looked up from germline, CDR1 is LGHDT and CDR2 is YNNKEL (reference sequence). This CDR3 has 15 amino acids. This chain's CDR3 is CASSQDDRGSYGYTF. For the CDR3, the DNA is TGTGCCAGCAGCCAAGATGACAGGGGCTCCTATGGCTACACCTTC.

V gene TRBV7-8 combines with J gene TRBJ1-2; D is perhaps TRBD1 (6 bases). V shed 3 bases and J shed 6 bases, with 8 bases lying between them. The CDR3 extends over 12 amino acids. Germline V gene lookup returns CDR1 SGHVS and CDR2 FQNEAQ. The CDR3 nucleotides are TGTGCCAGCAGCTTGGCAGGGGATGGCTACACCTTC. Encoded protein: CASSLAGDGYTF.

V gene TRBV6-6 combines with J gene TRBJ1-1, with D hard to call. Germline values: CDR1 MNHNY, CDR2 SVGAGI (reference sequence). V dropped 4 bases and J dropped 7 bases, with 10 bases sitting between them. This CDR3 has 12 amino acids. CDR3 DNA: TGTGCCAGCAGTTTTGTATCTCGTGAAGCTTTCTTT. This encodes CASSFVSREAFF.

This rearrangement joins TRBV18 to TRBJ1-1, with 8 bases that match TRBD1. This CDR3 contains 15 residues. In germline, CDR1 is KGHSH, CDR2 LQKENI. Trimming took 3 bases from V and 2 from J; bases not matched to a gene: 5. The CDR3 DNA reads as TGTGCCAGCTCACCGGGACAGGCACCCAACACTGAAGCTTTCTTT. It yields the protein CASSPGQAPNTEAFF.

The chain carries TRBV2 and TRBJ1-6; D not resolved. Germline lookup yields CDR1 SNHLY and CDR2 FYNNEI. This CDR3 has 15 amino acids. V was trimmed by 8 bases and J by 5 bases, leaving 16 bases between them. Here the CDR3 DNA reads TGTGCCAGCCGAGAGATACAGCGGAATAATTCACCCCTCCACTTT. Residues: CASREIQRNNSPLHF.

The CDR3 here is CASRPSGTGKRPQHF. CDR3 coding DNA: TGTGCCAGCAGGCCATCTGGGACAGGGAAGCGGCCCCAGCATTTT. The chain employs TRBV6-6 and TRBJ1-5, with 9 nucleotides matching TRBD1. Germline trimming cut 6 bases from V and 9 bases from J; bases unmatched to any gene: 12. The CDR3 is made up of 15 amino acids. Germline CDR1 is MNHNY and CDR2 is SVGAGI (reference sequence).

The chain uses TRBV5-1 and TRBJ1-2, with unresolved D. This CDR3 comprises 14 residues. Between the trimmed V and J ends, which lost 4 bases and 8 bases, there was a span of 18 bases. From germline, CDR1 is SGHRS and CDR2 YFSETQ. The chain's CDR3 is CASSPRREEKGYTF. DNA for the CDR3: TGCGCCAGCAGCCCCCGCCGGGAGGAGAAAGGCTACACCTTC.

The chain carries TRBV23-1 and TRBJ2-3; 12 bases map to TRBD2. TRBV23-1 is filed as an ORF, its function uncertain. Trimming at V came to 3 bases and at J to 4 bases, leaving 14 bases not matched to a gene. The CDR3 consists of 19 residues. The CDR3 sequence is CASSHSPALAGGPADTQYF. The CDR3 DNA reads TGCGCCAGCAGTCACAGCCCGGCCCTAGCGGGAGGGCCGGCAGATACGCAGTATTTT.

The V and J genes are TRBV6-5 and TRBJ2-1; the match to TRBD2 covers 8 bases. In germline, CDR1 is MNHEY, CDR2 SVGAGI. The length of the CDR3 is 15 residues. With 7 bases clipped from V and 6 bases from J, the junction kept 11 bases outside the gene matches. CDR3 sequence reads: CASTPGTSFTNEQFF. CDR3 sequence (DNA): TGTGCCAGCACCCCCGGGACTAGTTTCACCAATGAGCAGTTCTTC.

The CDR3 nucleotides read TGTGCCAGCAGTTCAGGGGGCAGGGGGGGAGCTTTCTTT. It yields the protein CASSSGGRGGAFF. V is TRBV6-6 and J is TRBJ1-1; 8 bases are shared with TRBD1. This CDR3 comprises 13 residues. The germline CDR1 and CDR2 sequences are MNHNY and SVGAGI (reference sequence). With 4 bases clipped from V and 10 bases from J, the junction kept 8 bases outside the gene matches.